One sample yielded the 26 T cell receptor beta chains listed below, sequenced in a study of shared clonotypes between healthy human individuals. Sequenced by immunoSEQ multiplex PCR; TCRdb stores in-frame clones only, minus some. Here the sample spans about 480,000 clones, around 79% being singletons. Sequencing input: PBMCs. The receptor set was obtained from a woman in her forties in good health. Some clones in this sample may be carry-over from other donors' samples.

This chain uses TRBV4-1 with TRBJ2-3; 14 bases line up with TRBD2. Looked up from germline, CDR1 is MGHRA and CDR2 is YSYEKL. The CDR3 sequence is 19 residues long. The ends lost 0 bases at V and 4 bases at J; junction bases unmatched: 9. The CDR3 nucleotides read TGCGCCAGCAGCCAAGATAATCTGGGACTAGCGGGAGTATCAGATACGCAGTATTTT. It encodes CASSQDNLGLAGVSDTQYF.

The chain combines TRBV14 with TRBJ2-3; D uncertain. This CDR3 has 17 amino acids. V dropped 1 base and J dropped 6 bases, with 20 bases sitting between them. The germline V gene has CDR1 SGHDN and CDR2 FVKESK. CDR3 DNA: TGTGCCAGCAGCCAAGGGTTGGGCAAAACCTTTGGGGATACGCAGTATTTT. Translating gives CASSQGLGKTFGDTQYF. Based on the CDR3 plus reference TRBV14 and TRBJ2-3, the full variable domain is EAGVTQFPSHSVIEKGQTVTLRCDPISGHDNLYWYRRVMGKEIKFLLHFVKESKQDESGMPNNRFLAERTGGTYSTLKVQPAELEDSGVYFCASSQGLGKTFGDTQYFGPGTRLTVL.

The CDR3 loop is CASSGSLSGNEKLFF. CDR3 sequence (DNA): TGCGCCAGCAGTGGAAGCCTTTCGGGTAATGAAAAACTGTTTTTT. This rearrangement joins TRBV10-1 to TRBJ1-4; D is undetermined. From germline, CDR1 is WNHNN and CDR2 SYGVQD (reference sequence). The CDR3 covers 15 residues. The ends were cut back, 4 bases at V and 4 bases at J, with 13 bases in the middle.

The rearrangement joins TRBV15 to TRBJ2-5, with TRBD1 as a possible D gene (6 bases). The germline CDR1 and CDR2 sequences are LNHNV and YYDKDF (reference sequence). The CDR3 spans 15 residues. With 2 bases removed from V and 4 bases from J, the gap between germline ends came to 14 bases. The CDR3 bases are TGTGCCACCAGCAGAACTCCAGGGGAACTAGAGACCCAGTACTTC. Encoded protein: CATSRTPGELETQYF.

The genes are TRBV27 and TRBJ2-1, with no clear D. From germline, CDR1 is MNHEY and CDR2 SMNVEV (reference sequence). V shed 6 bases and J shed 0 bases, with 6 bases lying between them. CDR3 size: 13 residues. The CDR3 DNA reads TGTGCCAGCAGCCAGTACTCCTACAATGAGCAGTTCTTC. Amino acid sequence: CASSQYSYNEQFF.

V and J are TRBV4-3 and TRBJ2-3; D is unclear. In germline, CDR1 is LGHNA, CDR2 YSLEER. CDR3 length: 16 residues. V shed 0 bases and J shed 0 bases, with 10 bases lying between them. This CDR3 is CASSQDKASSTDTQYF. The CDR3 DNA follows: TGCGCCAGCAGCCAAGATAAAGCGTCTAGCACAGATACGCAGTATTTT.

The rearrangement joins TRBV7-9 to TRBJ2-1, with 8 bases identical to TRBD1. Germline lookup yields CDR1 SEHNR and CDR2 FQNEAQ (reference sequence). The ends lost 4 bases at V and 5 bases at J; junction bases unmatched: 16. The CDR3 loop spans 18 amino acids. In nucleotides, the CDR3 is TGTGCCAGCAGCTCGAAAGAACCGGGACAGGCGTTCCACAATGAGCAGTTCTTC. It specifies CASSSKEPGQAFHNEQFF.

This chain joins TRBV7-2 and TRBJ2-7; no clear D gene. V was clipped by 7 bases and J by 0 bases, with 13 bases between them. CDR3 length equals 14 residues. Germline CDR1 reads SGHTA; CDR2 reads FQGNSA. CDR3 amino acids: CASTSRISSYEQYF. CDR3 DNA sequence: TGTGCCAGCACGTCCCGAATAAGCTCCTACGAGCAGTACTTC. Supplemented by reference TRBV7-2 and TRBJ2-7, the full variable domain reads GAGVSQSPSNKVTEKGKDVELRCDPISGHTALYWYRQSLGQGLEFLIYFQGNSAPDKSGLPSDRFSAERTGGSVSTLTIQRTQQEDSAVYLCASTSRISSYEQYFGPGTRLTVT.

The chain is built from TRBV5-1 and TRBJ2-1; D is unclear. The CDR3 is made up of 12 amino acids. V dropped 2 bases and J dropped 10 bases, with 10 bases sitting between them. The germline CDR1 and CDR2 sequences are SGHRS and YFSETQ. DNA for the CDR3: TGCGCCAGCAGCTTTAATGCAGACGAGCAGTTCTTC. Translated, it gives CASSFNADEQFF.

The CDR3 loop reads CASDKTSGSYNEQFF. The CDR3 DNA follows: TGTGCCAGCGATAAGACTAGCGGGAGCTACAATGAGCAGTTCTTC. This chain joins TRBV2 and TRBJ2-1, with 12 bases fitting TRBD2. V shed 8 bases and J 3 bases; nucleotides not matched to a gene: 5. Germline values: CDR1 SNHLY, CDR2 FYNNEI. This CDR3 has 15 residues.

Note on this clone: A much larger clone lies one base from this, so it may be a read error. Other DNA sequences in the same sample also yield this CDR3. V gene TRBV6-5 combines with J gene TRBJ2-5; D might be TRBD1 (6 bases). CDR3 length: 13 amino acids. V lost 6 bases and J lost 2, with 10 bases in between. CDR1 is MNHEY and CDR2 is SVGAGI in the germline V gene. The CDR3 DNA sequence: TGTGCCAGCAGAAGGACAGTTCAAGAGACCCAGTACTTC. Translation gives CASRRTVQETQYF.

On this clone itself: Mismatch with germline at one junction end may stem from a read error. The chain has TRBV7-4 and TRBJ1-1; TRBD1 is a possible D gene (5 bases). CDR3 size: 14 residues. The germline V gene has CDR1 SGHVT and CDR2 SQSDAQ. CDR3 loop: CASSVAQGNTEAFF. CDR3 bases: TGTGCCAGCAGCGTAGCTCAGGGGAACACTGAAGCTTTCTTT.

The chain links TRBV5-4 to TRBJ2-1; D is perhaps TRBD1 (6 bases). The CDR3 has 15 residues. CDR1 is SGHNT, CDR2 YYREEE, per germline (reference sequence). V was clipped by 1 base and J by 4 bases, with 12 bases between them. The CDR3 sequence is CASSLFQGPYNEQFF. In DNA form, the CDR3 reads TGTGCCAGCAGCTTGTTCCAGGGGCCTTACAATGAGCAGTTCTTC.

This rearrangement joins TRBV7-8 to TRBJ2-5; TRBD2 aligns across 8 bases. This CDR3 region has 17 residues. CDR1 and CDR2 (germline): SGHVS, FQNEAQ. Trimming took 5 bases from V and 0 from J; bases not matched to a gene: 11. CDR3 nucleotide sequence: TGTGCCAGCAGCCTCGACGTAGCGGGGATGTACCAAGAGACCCAGTACTTC. Its protein is CASSLDVAGMYQETQYF.

As regards this clone: In the same sample, other DNA sequences code for this CDR3. J is TRBJ1-5 and V is TRBV19; 8 bases agree with TRBD1. This CDR3 is built from 13 residues. Trimming took 4 bases from V and 4 from J; bases not matched to a gene: 0. The germline gives CDR1 LNHDA, CDR2 SQIVND (reference sequence). The CDR3 protein is CASSRDRNQPQHF. CDR3 DNA: TGTGCCAGTAGTAGGGACAGGAATCAGCCCCAGCATTTT.

The CDR3 sequence: CAILVGRETEAFF. The CDR3, as DNA: TGTGCCATCCTAGTGGGGCGGGAGACTGAAGCTTTCTTT. The rearrangement joins TRBV6-1 to TRBJ1-1, with D tentatively TRBD1 (5 bases). V gave up 10 bases and J gave up 5 bases, with 17 bases separating them. Germline V lookup: CDR1 MNHNS, CDR2 SASEGT. This CDR3 is 13 amino acids long.

V gene TRBV2 combines with J gene TRBJ2-7, with D possibly matching TRBD1 (5 bases). The CDR3 is 15 residues long. V was clipped by 0 bases and J by 5 bases, with 14 bases between them. Per the germline V gene, CDR1 is SNHLY and CDR2 is FYNNEI. CDR3 bases: TGTGCCAGCAGTGAAGCGGGCCGCAGGGCTGACGAGCAGTACTTC. Protein sequence: CASSEAGRRADEQYF.

This clone has just a few counts. This chain connects TRBV4-2 to TRBJ2-1; D might be TRBD1 or TRBD2, each matching 5 bases. V dropped 1 base and J dropped 10 bases, with 8 bases sitting between them. CDR1 is LGHNA and CDR2 is YNFKEQ in the germline V gene. CDR3 length: 12 residues. The DNA for the CDR3 is TGTGCCAGCAGCCAAGTGGGGGAAGAGCAGTTCTTC. Residues: CASSQVGEEQFF.

This chain connects TRBV6-1 to TRBJ2-7; 9 nucleotides line up with TRBD2. The CDR3 has 14 residues. Germline V lookup: CDR1 MNHNS, CDR2 SASEGT. V dropped 6 bases and J dropped 2; count of bases not matched to a gene: 5. CDR3 sequence reads: CASRVAGATYEQYF. The CDR3 DNA is TGTGCCAGCAGGGTAGCGGGGGCCACCTACGAGCAGTACTTC.

J is TRBJ1-2 and V is TRBV6-5, with D possibly being TRBD1 (6 bases). With 0 bases removed from V and 3 bases from J, the gap between germline ends came to 11 bases. The CDR3 is 15 amino acids. Germline CDR1 reads MNHEY; CDR2 reads SVGAGI. As DNA, the CDR3 is TGTGCCAGCAGTTACTCGGGGGGCACCCACTATGGCTACACCTTC. It yields the protein CASSYSGGTHYGYTF.

The CDR3 protein is CASSIRTGTSGSKGEQFF. The CDR3 coding sequence is TGTGCCAGTAGTATACGGACCGGGACTAGCGGCTCTAAGGGTGAGCAGTTCTTC. J is TRBJ2-1 and V is TRBV19; 11 bases fit TRBD2. This CDR3 has 18 amino acids. Germline lookup yields CDR1 LNHDA and CDR2 SQIVND (reference sequence). J lost 9 bases, V lost 2 bases, and 15 bases had no gene match. The full variable domain, its missing parts supplied by reference TRBV19 and TRBJ2-1, is DGGITQSPKYLFRKEGQNVTLSCEQNLNHDAMYWYRQDPGQGLRLIYYSQIVNDFQKGDIAEGYSVSREKKESFPLTVTSAQKNPTAFYLCASSIRTGTSGSKGEQFFGPGTRLTVL.

This clone was observed a single time. The rearrangement uses TRBV5-4 and TRBJ2-6; D gene unclear. Germline CDR1 is SGHNT and CDR2 is YYREEE (reference sequence). Trimming took off 1 base at V and 1 base at J, with 0 bases between the two ends. This CDR3 is built from 13 residues. The CDR3 spells CASSLSGANVLTF. The CDR3 region has the DNA TGTGCCAGCAGCTTGTCTGGGGCCAACGTCCTGACTTTC. The whole variable domain, filled in from reference TRBV5-4 and TRBJ2-6, reads ETGVTQSPTHLIKTRGQQVTLRCSSQSGHNTVSWYQQALGQGPQFIFQYYREEENGRGNFPPRFSGLQFPNYSSELNVNALELDDSALYLCASSLSGANVLTFGAGSRLTVL.

J is TRBJ1-6 and V is TRBV10-2, with D possibly being TRBD1 (6 bases). CDR3 length equals 15 residues. Looked up from germline, CDR1 is WSHSY and CDR2 is SAAADI. V was shortened by 9 bases and J by 10 bases, with 22 bases between the two germline ends. The CDR3 loop is CASVSTRDTRSPLHF. CDR3 DNA sequence: TGCGCCAGTGTCTCTACCCGGGACACCAGATCACCCCTCCACTTT.

V is TRBV7-3 and J is TRBJ2-7; tentative D call: TRBD2 (5 bases). Trimming removed 2 bases at V and 7 bases at J, with 18 bases between. Germline V lookup: CDR1 SGHTA, CDR2 FQGTGA. This CDR3 is 15 amino acids long. The CDR3 nucleotides read TGTGCCAGCAGCTTATTGAGGGCACCCGCATATGAGCAGTACTTC. Encoded protein: CASSLLRAPAYEQYF.

V and J are TRBV27 and TRBJ1-1, with D perhaps matching TRBD1 (5 bases). Germline assignment: CDR1 MNHEY and CDR2 SMNVEV (reference sequence). The CDR3 contains 12 residues. V lost 6 bases, J lost 1 base, and 6 bases lay in between. This CDR3 is CASRGGNTEAFF. CDR3 in DNA: TGTGCCAGCAGGGGGGGGAACACTGAAGCTTTCTTT.

The rearrangement links TRBV4-1 to TRBJ2-5; D uncertain. CDR1 MGHRA and CDR2 YSYEKL come from the germline V gene. The CDR3 sequence is 11 residues long. The V and J ends lost 5 bases and 5 bases respectively, with 6 bases between them. The CDR3 sequence is CASSSRETQYF. DNA for the CDR3: TGCGCCAGCAGCTCTAGGGAGACCCAGTACTTC.